Listed below are T cell receptor beta chains from one sample, sequenced in a study of CD8 T cells in cerebrospinal fluid in Alzheimer's disease. TCRdb re-called the 10x single-cell sequencing reads; one entry per CDR3 protein, DNA not given. The repertoire table contains roughly 1,200 distinct CDR3 sequences. Source material: cerebrospinal fluid. The receptors were sampled from a human donor with Alzheimer's disease. Both conserved end residues are part of each CDR3. Not every row has a clone size; where given, it reads once, few, many or a size class.

v_call	j_call	clone_size	cdr3_aa
TRBV6-1	TRBJ1-5	medium-sized	CASTTGGFSQPQHF
TRBV4-2	TRBJ2-5	medium-sized	CASSVGDSTQETQYF
TRBV7-2	TRBJ2-7	medium-sized	CATQDRSSYEQYF
TRBV5-5	TRBJ2-3	medium-sized	CASSSRGTERDTQYF
TRBV20-1	TRBJ2-1	large	CSARDGGGSRGYNEQFF
TRBV4-2	TRBJ1-1	large	CASSQGGTTGGWYTEAFF
TRBV20-1	TRBJ1-5	large	CSASPPVGNSGQPQHF
TRBV18	TRBJ2-2	medium-sized	CASSLGQGGTGELFF
TRBV14	TRBJ1-1	large	CASSQQFKEEAFF
TRBV7-3	TRBJ2-2	NA	CAICASSSHRPNTGELFF
TRBV27	TRBJ2-5	medium-sized	CASSSSTGGETQYF
TRBV2	TRBJ2-2	NA	CASRVDWGGTGELFF
TRBV6-5	TRBJ1-2	medium-sized	CASSGDRGYGYTF
TRBV28	TRBJ1-1	medium-sized	CASGSSMNTEAFF
TRBV6-2/TRBV6-3	TRBJ1-5	large	CASSYSVDGRTQHF
TRBV12-3/TRBV12-4	TRBJ1-6	large	CASQGEEGSPLHF
TRBV6-1	TRBJ1-1	medium-sized	CASSEMVQGASTEAFF
TRBV7-9	TRBJ2-7	large	CASSLGQGKGDEQYF
TRBV5-4	TRBJ2-5	medium-sized	CASSGGQGAWETQYF
TRBV20-1	TRBJ2-1	medium-sized	CSADSRTSGRNEQFF
TRBV2	TRBJ2-7	medium-sized	CASRGAGGGYEQYF
TRBV19	TRBJ2-7	medium-sized	CASSTLLRQANEQYF
TRBV6-6	TRBJ2-7	medium-sized	CASIHRDRSSYEQYF
TRBV5-1	TRBJ1-3	medium-sized	CASSPNDNSGNTIYF
TRBV20-1	TRBJ2-7	large	CSASLPSRDTYEQYF
TRBV5-1	TRBJ2-2	large	CASSPNGQGNTGELFF
TRBV4-1	TRBJ2-2	large	CASSLNPQGTGELFF
TRBV20-1	TRBJ1-6	large	CSASAGTDNSPLHF
TRBV11-3	TRBJ2-3	large	CASSSGLAGDPDTQYF
TRBV19	TRBJ1-5	medium-sized	CASSPRPGTGYQPQHF
TRBV6-1	TRBJ1-5	medium-sized	CASSEFSPRRPQHF
TRBV7-2	TRBJ1-3	large	CASSLGDGAGAVGNTIYF
TRBV5-4	TRBJ2-3	NA	CASSLYLGGTQYF
TRBV6-1	TRBJ1-2	medium-sized	CASRLRTNSYGYTF
TRBV7-6	TRBJ2-7	large	CASSPGPNYEQYF
TRBV5-1	TRBJ1-1	medium-sized	CASSRDGSTEAFF
TRBV5-1	TRBJ2-2	medium-sized	CASNLEGTGELFF
TRBV6-1	TRBJ2-7	medium-sized	CASSDPDQEQYF
TRBV27	TRBJ1-1	medium-sized	CASRERDSEAFF